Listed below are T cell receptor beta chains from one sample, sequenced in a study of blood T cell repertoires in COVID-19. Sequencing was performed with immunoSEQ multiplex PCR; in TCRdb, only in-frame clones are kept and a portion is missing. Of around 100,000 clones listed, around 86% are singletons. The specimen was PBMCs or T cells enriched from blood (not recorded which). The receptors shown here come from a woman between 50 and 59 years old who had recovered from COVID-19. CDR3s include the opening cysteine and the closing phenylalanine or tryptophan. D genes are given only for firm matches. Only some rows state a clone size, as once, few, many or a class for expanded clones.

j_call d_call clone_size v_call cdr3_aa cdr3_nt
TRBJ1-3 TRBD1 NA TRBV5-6 CASSLTGGVPGNTIYF TGTGCCAGCAGCTTGACAGGGGGAGTTCCTGGAAACACCATATATTTT
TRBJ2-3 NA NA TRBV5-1 CASSLAVLVETTLDTQYF TGCGCCAGCAGCTTGGCGGTTCTAGTGGAGACTACCCTGGATACGCAGTATTTT
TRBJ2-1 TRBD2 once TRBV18 CASSVAGEQFF TGTGCCAGCTCAGTAGCGGGGGAGCAGTTCTTC
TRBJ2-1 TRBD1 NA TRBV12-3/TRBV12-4 CASRRTGVNEQFF TGTGCCAGCAGACGGACAGGGGTCAATGAGCAGTTCTTC
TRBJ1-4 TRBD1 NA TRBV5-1 CASSYGTGGTANEKLFF TGCGCCAGCAGCTACGGAACAGGGGGCACAGCTAATGAAAAACTGTTTTTT
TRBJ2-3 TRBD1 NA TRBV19 CASKTGGPVDTQYF TGTGCCAGTAAGACAGGGGGGCCCGTGGATACGCAGTATTTT
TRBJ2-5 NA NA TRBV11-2 CASSSGGRLETQYF TGTGCCAGCAGTTCAGGGGGGAGGTTAGAGACCCAGTACTTC
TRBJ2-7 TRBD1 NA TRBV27 CASSAKGGTGYSEQYF TGTGCCAGCAGTGCAAAAGGGGGGACAGGGTACTCCGAGCAGTACTTC
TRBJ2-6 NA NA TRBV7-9 CASSLDTGANVLTF TGTGCCAGCAGCTTAGACACTGGGGCCAACGTCCTGACTTTC
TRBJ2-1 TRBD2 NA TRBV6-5 CASSWTSGNEQFF TGTGCCAGCAGTTGGACTAGCGGTAATGAGCAGTTCTTC